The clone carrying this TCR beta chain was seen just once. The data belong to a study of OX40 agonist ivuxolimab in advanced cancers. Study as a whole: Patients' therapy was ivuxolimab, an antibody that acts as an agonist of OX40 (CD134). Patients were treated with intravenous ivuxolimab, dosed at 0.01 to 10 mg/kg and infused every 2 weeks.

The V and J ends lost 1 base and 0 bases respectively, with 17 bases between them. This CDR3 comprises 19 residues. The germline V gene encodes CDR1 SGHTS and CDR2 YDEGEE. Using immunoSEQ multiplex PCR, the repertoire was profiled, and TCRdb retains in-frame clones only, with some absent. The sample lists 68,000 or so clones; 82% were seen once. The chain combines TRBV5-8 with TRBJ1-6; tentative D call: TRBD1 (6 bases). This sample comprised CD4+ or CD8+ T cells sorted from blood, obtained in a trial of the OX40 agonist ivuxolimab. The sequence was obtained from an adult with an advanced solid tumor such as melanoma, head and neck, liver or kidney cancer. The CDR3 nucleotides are TGTGCCAGCAGCTTGTCGATGGGCAGGGGAGGCTCCTATAATTCACCCCTCCACTTT. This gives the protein CASSLSMGRGGSYNSPLHF.